The 31 T cell receptor beta chains reported below all come from one sample, sequenced in a study of identical twins. TCRdb analysed the 5' RACE reads with MiXCR anew, one entry per CDR3 protein. The data show some 1,600,000 distinct CDR3 sequences, with more than 30% seen just once and about 0.3% held by the top ten. Source material: cord blood. The receptors originated from a newborn girl in good health.

This clonotype came up a few times. In DNA form, the CDR3 reads TGTGCCAGCAGTTTTAGCTCTACCCTGACACGTGGAGATACGCAGTATTTT. This gives the protein CASSFSSTLTRGDTQYF. This chain joins TRBV6-2 or TRBV6-3 and TRBJ2-3; D not resolved. Per the germline V gene, CDR1 is MNHEY and CDR2 is SVGEGT. CDR3 size: 17 residues. The V end was cut by 4 bases, the J end by 5 bases, with 22 bases between.

The rearrangement uses TRBV18 and TRBJ2-1; D unresolved. The length of the CDR3 is 13 residues. V shed 0 bases and J shed 8 bases, with 8 bases lying between them. From germline, CDR1 is KGHSH and CDR2 LQKENI. CDR3 region: CASSPPAGDEQFF. In nucleotides, the CDR3 is TGTGCCAGCTCACCACCCGCAGGCGATGAGCAGTTCTTC. Full variable domain (rest looked up from reference TRBV18 and TRBJ2-1): NAGVMQNPRHLVRRRGQEARLRCSPMKGHSHVYWYRQLPEEGLKFMVYLQKENIIDESGMPKERFSAEFPKEGPSILRIQQVVRGDSAAYFCASSPPAGDEQFFGPGTRLTVL.

This clonotype was counted only a few times. The chain links TRBV20-1 to TRBJ2-1; perhaps TRBD1 as D (6 bases). V dropped 2 bases and J dropped 6 bases, with 8 bases sitting between them. The CDR3 has 12 amino acids. From germline, CDR1 is DFQATT and CDR2 SNEGSKA (reference sequence). CDR3 loop: CSARQDSNEQFF. The CDR3 DNA reads as TGCAGTGCTAGACAGGACAGCAATGAGCAGTTCTTC.

The chain uses TRBV5-6 and TRBJ2-7; D perhaps matches TRBD1 (6 bases). Germline loops: CDR1 SGHDT, CDR2 YYEEEE. The ends were cut back, 4 bases at V and 8 bases at J, with 13 bases in the middle. The CDR3 is 12 amino acids. CDR3 sequence: CASSGTGMKQYF. The CDR3 DNA follows: TGTGCCAGCAGCGGTACAGGGATGAAGCAGTACTTC.

This clonotype was counted a few times. The chain links TRBV25-1 to TRBJ2-7; the match to TRBD1 covers 8 bases. From germline, CDR1 is MGHDK and CDR2 SYGVNS. Trimming cost V 1 base and J 4 bases; bases outside gene matches: 12. There are 17 residues in the CDR3. The CDR3 spells CASSESNSRTGNYEQYF. CDR3 DNA sequence: TGTGCCAGCAGTGAATCTAATAGTCGGACAGGGAATTACGAGCAGTACTTC.

The rearrangement joins TRBV20-1 to TRBJ2-7; TRBD1 matches 7 bases. The CDR3 contains 15 residues. CDR1 is DFQATT, CDR2 SNEGSKA, per germline (reference sequence). Trimming cost V 3 bases and J 0 bases; bases outside gene matches: 8. CDR3 DNA sequence: TGCAGTGCTAGTTACCTCCGGGACAGCTCCTACGAGCAGTACTTC. Translating gives CSASYLRDSSYEQYF.

This clonotype was detected only a few times. The chain employs TRBV5-1 and TRBJ2-1, with TRBD2 identical over 14 bases. Germline trimming cut 6 bases from V and 12 bases from J; bases unmatched to any gene: 11. The CDR3 is 15 residues long. The germline gives CDR1 SGHRS, CDR2 YFSETQ. The CDR3: CASTLDPGTSGRQFF. CDR3 bases: TGCGCCAGCACCCTTGACCCCGGGACTAGCGGGAGGCAGTTCTTC.

This rearrangement joins TRBV27 to TRBJ1-5; 9 nucleotides agree with TRBD1. The CDR3 loop spans 18 amino acids. Unmatched junction bases numbered 12, after V lost 6 bases and J lost 0 bases. Germline V gene data show CDR1 as MNHEY and CDR2 as SMNVEV (reference sequence). In DNA form, the CDR3 reads TGTGCCAGCAGCCCGGGACAGGGCAATTCCTATAGCAATCAGCCCCAGCATTTT. It specifies CASSPGQGNSYSNQPQHF.

This clonotype appeared a few times. The chain is built from TRBV28 and TRBJ2-1; D is possibly TRBD2 (5 bases). Deletions cut 11 bases from V and 5 bases from J, with 16 bases between. The CDR3 is made up of 13 amino acids. CDR1 and CDR2 from the germline V gene are MDHEN and SYDVKM. CDR3 DNA: TGTGCCCGCCTGGACTCGGATAACAATGAGCAGTTCTTC. This gives the protein CARLDSDNNEQFF. Based on the CDR3 plus reference TRBV28 and TRBJ2-1, the full variable domain is DVKVTQSSRYLVKRTGEKVFLECVQDMDHENMFWYRQDPGLGLRLIYFSYDVKMKEKGDIPEGYSVSREKKERFSLILESASTNQTSMYLCARLDSDNNEQFFGPGTRLTVL.

To note about this clonotype: An end of the junction does not agree with germline; a read error may underlie this. V is TRBV7-8 and J is TRBJ1-5, with D unclear. The germline CDR1 and CDR2 sequences are SGHVS and FQNEAQ. The CDR3 sequence is 16 residues long. The CDR3, as DNA: TGTGCCATCAGCTTAGTGGCGTCCTACCGCAATCAGCCCCAGCATTTT. As protein: CAISLVASYRNQPQHF.

This chain joins TRBV7-2 and TRBJ1-5, with 8 bases that match TRBD1. From germline, CDR1 is SGHTA and CDR2 FQGNSA. CDR3 length: 16 amino acids. J lost 1 base, V lost 6 bases, and 8 bases had no gene match. The CDR3 spells CASSSGGGWSNQPQHF. The CDR3 DNA is TGTGCCAGCAGTTCAGGGGGCGGTTGGAGCAATCAGCCCCAGCATTTT.

This clonotype was seen only a few times. The chain employs TRBV29-1 and TRBJ2-7, with TRBD1 matching 10 bases. This CDR3 is 13 amino acids long. The J segment lost 7 bases and the V segment lost 6 bases, leaving 9 bases of the junction unmatched. Germline V gene data show CDR1 as SQVTM and CDR2 as ANQGSEA. CDR3 amino acids: CSVVGTGVPEQYF. CDR3 bases: TGCAGCGTCGTGGGGACAGGGGTTCCGGAGCAGTACTTC.

This clonotype has more than one count but fewer than ten. The V gene is TRBV27, the J gene TRBJ1-4; D might be TRBD1 (5 bases). This CDR3 contains 17 residues. Between the trimmed V and J ends, which lost 3 bases and 0 bases, there was a span of 14 bases. Germline V gene sequence: CDR1 MNHEY, CDR2 SMNVEV (reference sequence). This chain's CDR3 is CASSLGRGVATNEKLFF. In nucleotides, the CDR3 is TGTGCCAGCAGTTTGGGAAGGGGAGTAGCAACTAATGAAAAACTGTTTTTT.

The CDR3 bases are TGTGCCAGCAGCCAAGACAGGGCGGGAGTTTACGAGCAGTACTTC. It yields the protein CASSQDRAGVYEQYF. This rearrangement joins TRBV4-2 to TRBJ2-7; 7 bases map to TRBD2. V dropped 0 bases and J dropped 4; count of bases not matched to a gene: 6. The CDR3 extends over 15 amino acids. Germline V lookup: CDR1 LGHNA, CDR2 YNFKEQ.

This clonotype turned up a few times. The chain is built from TRBV5-1 and TRBJ1-1; D possibly corresponds to TRBD1 (5 bases). The germline V and J ends were trimmed by 2 bases and 5 bases, with 16 bases remaining between them. CDR1 and CDR2 (germline): SGHRS, YFSETQ. The CDR3 totals 15 residues. The CDR3 coding sequence is TGCGCCAGCAGCTTTGGATCGGGACGGGGGACTGAAGCTTTCTTT. Encoded protein: CASSFGSGRGTEAFF.

This rearrangement joins TRBV5-1 to TRBJ1-1; 7 nucleotides line up with TRBD1. The CDR3 has 17 amino acids. Germline values: CDR1 SGHRS, CDR2 YFSETQ. J was trimmed by 0 bases and V by 0 bases; bases with no gene match: 8. The CDR3 nucleotides read TGCGCCAGCAGCTTGGCCCGGACAGGCGACCTGAACACTGAAGCTTTCTTT. The encoded protein is CASSLARTGDLNTEAFF.

This sequence joins TRBV27 and TRBJ1-4, with D unclear. Trimming removed 6 bases at V and 5 bases at J, with 13 bases between. The CDR3 has 14 residues. Germline values: CDR1 MNHEY, CDR2 SMNVEV (reference sequence). The DNA for the CDR3 is TGTGCCAGCAGGGGAGTTCGGGGAAATGAAAAACTGTTTTTT. Its protein product is CASRGVRGNEKLFF.

This clonotype was seen a few times. This sequence joins TRBV5-1 and TRBJ1-2; D possibly corresponds to TRBD1 (5 bases). The germline V gene encodes CDR1 SGHRS and CDR2 YFSETQ. The CDR3 runs to 14 residues. V dropped 5 bases and J dropped 6 bases, with 17 bases sitting between them. CDR3 residues: CASSIGLQGDGYTF. The CDR3 DNA sequence: TGCGCCAGCAGTATAGGCCTACAAGGGGATGGCTACACCTTC.

V and J are TRBV4-1 and TRBJ1-5, with TRBD1 matching over 7 bases. Germline CDR1 and CDR2: MGHRA and YSYEKL. V dropped 3 bases and J dropped 9; count of bases not matched to a gene: 14. The length of the CDR3 is 16 residues. This chain's CDR3 is CASSHDPGQRTPPQHF. As DNA, the CDR3 is TGCGCCAGCAGCCACGACCCGGGACAGCGGACGCCGCCCCAGCATTTT.

This clonotype was seen a few times. The chain has TRBV7-2 and TRBJ2-3; the D gene could be TRBD1 or TRBD2 (5 bases each). Germline values: CDR1 SGHTA, CDR2 FQGNSA. The CDR3 is made up of 14 amino acids. Trimming removed 5 bases at V and 3 bases at J, with 12 bases between. CDR3 in DNA: TGTGCCAGCAGCACGGTATGGGGGACAGATACGCAGTATTTT. It codes for CASSTVWGTDTQYF.

This rearrangement joins TRBV11-2 to TRBJ2-5; 10 nucleotides line up with TRBD2. Near its end, the DNA agrees better with TRBJ2-7, so the J call may be wrong. The CDR3 consists of 17 residues. Germline CDR1 SGHAT, CDR2 FQNNGV. DNA for the CDR3: TGTGCCAGCAGCTTAGCGGCTAGCGGGGGCCTCTCCTACGAGCAGTACTTC. Amino acid sequence: CASSLAASGGLSYEQYF.

This clonotype was picked up a small number of times. The V and J genes are TRBV29-1 and TRBJ2-2; 7 nucleotides agree with TRBD1. Germline values: CDR1 SQVTM, CDR2 ANQGSEA. The trim removed 7 bases at V and 3 bases at J, leaving 2 bases unmatched. CDR3 size: 12 residues. CDR3 residues: CSGQGYTGELFF. DNA for the CDR3: TGCAGCGGACAGGGATACACCGGGGAGCTGTTTTTT.

This clonotype was counted ten times or more. This sequence joins TRBV29-1 and TRBJ2-3; D is undetermined. The V gene's germline CDR1 is SQVTM and CDR2 ANQGSEA. Trimming took 7 bases from V and 0 from J, leaving 8 bases between them. The CDR3 has 12 residues. In nucleotides, the CDR3 is TGCAGCGGGCAGTCTAGCACAGATACGCAGTATTTT. Amino acid sequence: CSGQSSTDTQYF.

This clonotype was recorded many times. The chain couples TRBV4-1 to TRBJ2-1; TRBD2 agrees at 10 bases. The germline V gene encodes CDR1 MGHRA and CDR2 YSYEKL. This CDR3 comprises 16 residues. V was pared by 5 bases and J by 6 bases, with 10 bases of the junction left unmatched. This CDR3 reads CASSSPLAGVSNEQFF. CDR3 bases: TGCGCCAGCAGCTCCCCGCTAGCGGGAGTATCCAATGAGCAGTTCTTC.

The chain couples TRBV5-6 to TRBJ2-7, with D perhaps matching TRBD1 or TRBD2 (5 bases each). V was cut by 1 base and J by 7 bases, with 18 bases left in between. The CDR3 runs 15 residues. Looked up from germline, CDR1 is SGHDT and CDR2 is YYEEEE. Here the CDR3 DNA reads TGTGCCAGCAGCTTGATCCGGCAGGGAGACAATGAGCAGTACTTC. This encodes CASSLIRQGDNEQYF.

About this clonotype: Mismatch with germline at one junction end may stem from a read error. V usage is TRBV6-6 and J usage is TRBJ1-6; a possible D gene is TRBD1 (6 bases). This CDR3 has 14 amino acids. The germline CDR1 and CDR2 sequences are MNHNY and SVGAGI (reference sequence). This CDR3 reads CAGSSGGRGSPLHF. The CDR3 DNA follows: TGTGCCGGCAGTTCCGGGGGGCGCGGATCACCCCTCCACTTT.

The chain is built from TRBV20-1 and TRBJ2-7, with 8 bases that match TRBD2. Trimming removed 6 bases from V and 5 bases from J; junction bases left unmatched: 12. The CDR3 contains 14 residues. CDR1 is DFQATT, CDR2 SNEGSKA, per germline (reference sequence). The CDR3 reads CSAGASGSRNEQYF. CDR3 DNA sequence: TGCAGTGCCGGAGCCAGCGGGAGTAGGAACGAGCAGTACTTC.

This clonotype came up a few times. The genes are TRBV20-1 and TRBJ2-1; the match to TRBD2 covers 8 bases. Looked up from germline, CDR1 is DFQATT and CDR2 is SNEGSKA (reference sequence). V lost 3 bases and J lost 0; bases outside the gene matches: 22. CDR3 length: 21 residues. The CDR3 sequence is CSASPQIRRGVLRSSYNEQFF. CDR3 sequence (DNA): TGCAGTGCTAGCCCTCAGATTCGGCGGGGGGTACTACGGAGCTCCTACAATGAGCAGTTCTTC.

This clonotype was counted a few times. The chain has TRBV12-3 or TRBV12-4 and TRBJ1-2; TRBD1 might be the D (5 bases). The ends were cut back, 1 base at V and 4 bases at J, with 10 bases in the middle. This CDR3 has 14 residues. CDR3 sequence: CASSLGRGLYGYTF. CDR3 sequence (DNA): TGTGCCAGCAGTTTAGGACGGGGCCTCTATGGCTACACCTTC.

This clonotype was found a few times. The V and J genes are TRBV3-1 and TRBJ1-2, with D possibly matching TRBD1 (5 bases). V was shortened by 4 bases and J by 3 bases, with 18 bases between the two germline ends. CDR1 and CDR2 from the germline V gene are LGHDT and YNNKEL (reference sequence). The CDR3 loop spans 16 amino acids. Here the CDR3 DNA reads TGTGCCAGCAGCCGGGTTTACGGGGCGGTTGACTATGGCTACACCTTC. It codes for CASSRVYGAVDYGYTF. Together with reference TRBV3-1 and TRBJ1-2, the CDR3 gives the full variable domain: DTAVSQTPKYLVTQMGNDKSIKCEQNLGHDTMYWYKQDSKKFLKIMFSYNNKELIINETVPNRFSPKSPDKAHLNLHINSLELGDSAVYFCASSRVYGAVDYGYTFGSGTRLTVV.

The V call is TRBV6-5, the J call TRBJ2-6, with 8 bases fitting TRBD1. CDR3 length equals 16 residues. J lost 0 bases, V lost 9 bases, and 7 bases had no gene match. Germline V CDR1 and CDR2: MNHEY, SVGAGI. CDR3 coding DNA: TGTGCCAGTCAAGGACAGGGTTACTCTGGGGCCAACGTCCTGACTTTC. Its translation is CASQGQGYSGANVLTF.